This T cell receptor beta chain was obtained from a study of beta chain features in type 1 diabetes. Notes on the study in general: Moderately but significantly shorter TCRB CDR3s were found in Type 1 diabetes patients in all four CD4+ subsets.

Sorting that relied on CD45RO/CCR7/CD25/CD127/CD95/CD27 yielded CD4+ naive, central memory, regulatory and stem cell-like memory cells. About this clone: Its antigen is unknown.

The germline V gene encodes CDR1 SGDLS and CDR2 YYNGEE. V shed 3 bases, J shed 4 bases, and the junction held 7 bases outside the gene matches. CDR3 length: 15 residues. Expressed TCRB transcripts were sequenced because the entire RNA isolate underwent reverse transcription. Clones were read by immunoSEQ multiplex PCR, and TCRdb kept only the in-frame ones, dropping some. The sample yields about 150,000 clones, about 7.8% seen once. The rearrangement joins TRBV9 to TRBJ1-5; 7 bases are a match to TRBD1. The sequencing input was central memory CD4+ T cells from blood. The clonotype originates from a woman in her thirties or forties with type 1 diabetes. This CDR3 reads CASSATAGGNQPQHF. CDR3 bases: TGTGCCAGCAGCGCTACCGCAGGGGGGAATCAGCCCCAGCATTTT.